The subject of this entry is one TCR beta chain. This clonotype was observed a handful of times. The antigen it binds to is not known. Per-base qualities were not stored, and no clone one base away is much larger. The data were obtained in a study of T cell repertoires in cytomegalovirus infection (dated by TCRdb to 2018 to 2020). A note on the overall study: The HLA type of each donor mattered for the analysis, because public TCR beta signatures pointed to carriage of CMV infection along with the matching HLA type. Here is what the overall study found, with its caveats: In both this cohort and an independent cohort of some 380 donors, the cumulative frequency of public TCR beta family members distinguished carriers of CMV infection plus the relevant HLA type. The ex vivo response was dominated by HLA-C-restricted CMV-specific TCR beta clonotypes, which also provided the single most frequent clonotype in two of eight donors.

V loses 5 bases, J loses 8 bases, and the germline ends lie 12 bases apart. CDR3 length: 13 amino acids, cysteine to phenylalanine. Only the CDR3 DNA stays, 39 bases, in frame from base 1. TCRdb shows the sequencer as Illumina HiSeq 1500. TCRdb trimmed public reads at Q25 via fastp, called clones via MiXCR and kept in-frame beta chains. Each entry is one CDR3 protein sequence, shown with its most common DNA and genes. Within this sample are around 180,000 distinct CDR3 sequences, with roughly 28% of them counted one time only. Roughly 29% of the sample is taken by the ten largest. Sequenced: PBMCs. The receptor chain draws on TRBV12-3 or TRBV12-4 and TRBJ1-4; the D gene is possibly TRBD1, with 5 bases matching. The origin of this receptor is a human donor in good health (CMV status not recorded). Some clones in this sample may be carry-over from other donors' samples. The CDR3: CASSPGRGEKLFF. The DNA sequence is given as TGTGCCAGCAGTCCGGGGAGGGGAGAAAAACTGTTTTTT.